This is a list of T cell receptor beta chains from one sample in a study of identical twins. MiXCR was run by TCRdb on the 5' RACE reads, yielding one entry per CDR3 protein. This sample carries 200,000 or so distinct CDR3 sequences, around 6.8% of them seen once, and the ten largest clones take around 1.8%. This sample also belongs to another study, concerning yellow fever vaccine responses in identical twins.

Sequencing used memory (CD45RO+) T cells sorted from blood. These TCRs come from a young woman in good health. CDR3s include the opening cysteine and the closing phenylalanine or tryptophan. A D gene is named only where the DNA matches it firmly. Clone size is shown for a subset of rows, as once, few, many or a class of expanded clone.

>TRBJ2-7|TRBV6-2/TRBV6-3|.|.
CASSQRPGRNYEQYF
TGTGCCAGCAGCCAGCGCCCCGGACGGAACTACGAGCAGTACTTC
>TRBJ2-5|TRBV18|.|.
CASSASGTQETQYF
TGTGCCAGCTCAGCGTCCGGGACACAAGAGACCCAGTACTTC
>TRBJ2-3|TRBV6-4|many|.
CASSDGGGPDTQYF
TGTGCCAGCAGTGACGGCGGGGGCCCAGATACGCAGTATTTT
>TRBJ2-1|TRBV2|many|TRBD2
CASSRLPRTSGRNNEQFF
TGTGCCAGCAGCCGTTTACCGCGGACTAGCGGGAGAAACAATGAGCAGTTCTTC
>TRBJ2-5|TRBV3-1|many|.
CASSQDDGTQETQYF
TGTGCCAGCAGCCAAGATGACGGGACACAAGAGACCCAGTACTTC
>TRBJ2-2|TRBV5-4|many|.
CASSLAGLSGELFF
TGTGCCAGCAGCTTGGCCGGTCTAAGCGGGGAGCTGTTTTTT
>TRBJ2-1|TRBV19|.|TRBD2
CASSSSSGSNEQFF
TGTGCCAGTAGTTCGTCTAGCGGGAGCAATGAGCAGTTCTTC
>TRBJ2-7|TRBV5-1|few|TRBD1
CASSPTGGGSYEQYF
TGCGCCAGCAGCCCGACAGGGGGAGGCTCCTACGAGCAGTACTTC
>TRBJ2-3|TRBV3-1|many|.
CASSQGGQMAKGTQYF
TGTGCCAGCAGCCAAGGGGGCCAGATGGCCAAGGGTACGCAGTATTTT
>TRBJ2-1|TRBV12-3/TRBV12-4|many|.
CASRGAGLHSYNEQFF
TGTGCCAGCAGGGGGGCGGGACTTCACTCCTACAATGAGCAGTTCTTC
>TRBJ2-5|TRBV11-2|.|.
CASSPLPLIQETQYF
TGTGCCAGCAGCCCCCTTCCCCTAATACAAGAGACCCAGTACTTC
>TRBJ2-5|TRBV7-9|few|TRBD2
CASSLERRSGRETQYF
TGTGCCAGCAGCTTAGAAAGGCGTAGCGGGAGAGAGACCCAGTACTTC
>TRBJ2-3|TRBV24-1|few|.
CATRDGLGDTQYF
TGTGCCACCCGGGACGGATTAGGTGATACGCAGTATTTT
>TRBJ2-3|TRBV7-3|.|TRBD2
CASSEDSSGGGRGTQYF
TGTGCCAGCAGCGAGGACTCTAGCGGGGGGGGCCGGGGTACGCAGTATTTT
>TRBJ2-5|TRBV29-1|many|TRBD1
CSVRTGLQETQYF
TGCAGCGTCCGGACAGGCCTACAAGAGACCCAGTACTTC
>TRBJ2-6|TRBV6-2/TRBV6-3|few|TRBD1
CASTAIRQGGVSGANVLTF
TGTGCCAGCACCGCTATCAGACAGGGGGGCGTCTCTGGGGCCAACGTCCTGACTTTC
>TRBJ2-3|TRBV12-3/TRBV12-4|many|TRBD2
CASSLGVRGGTADTQYF
TGTGCCAGCAGTTTAGGAGTTCGGGGGGGGACCGCAGATACGCAGTATTTT
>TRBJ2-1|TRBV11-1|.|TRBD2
CASSGTSGGHPFF
TGTGCCAGCAGCGGTACTAGCGGGGGACATCCGTTCTTC
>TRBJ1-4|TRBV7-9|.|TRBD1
CASSQTGGNEKLFF
TGTGCCAGCAGCCAGACAGGGGGCAATGAAAAACTGTTTTTT
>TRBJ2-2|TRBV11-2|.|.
CASSLVRRGRTGELFF
TGTGCCAGCAGCTTAGTGAGGAGGGGTCGCACCGGGGAGCTGTTTTTT
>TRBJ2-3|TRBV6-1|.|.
CASPEPRDTQYF
TGTGCCAGCCCCGAACCCCGGGATACGCAGTATTTT
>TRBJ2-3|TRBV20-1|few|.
CSANKDGGRADTQYF
TGCAGTGCAAATAAGGATGGGGGCCGGGCAGATACGCAGTATTTT
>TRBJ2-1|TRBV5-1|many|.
CASSLLDPSYNEQFF
TGCGCCAGCAGCCTCCTAGACCCCTCCTACAATGAGCAGTTCTTC
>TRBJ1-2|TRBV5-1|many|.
CASSPRGEGYGYTF
TGCGCCAGCAGCCCCAGGGGAGAAGGCTATGGCTACACCTTC
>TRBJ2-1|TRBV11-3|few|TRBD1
CASSSEPDRVNEQFF
TGTGCCAGCAGCTCAGAACCGGACAGGGTAAATGAGCAGTTCTTC
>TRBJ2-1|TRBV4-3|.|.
CASSRASGIIGNEQFF
TGCGCCAGCAGCCGCGCGTCAGGGATTATTGGGAATGAGCAGTTCTTC
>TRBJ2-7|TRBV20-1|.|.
CSARRRDHEQYF
TGCAGTGCTAGACGGCGGGACCACGAGCAGTACTTC
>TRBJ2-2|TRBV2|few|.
CASSEEGPYTGELFF
TGTGCCAGCAGTGAAGAGGGACCTTACACCGGGGAGCTGTTTTTT
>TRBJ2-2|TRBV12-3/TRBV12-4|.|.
CASSLGSVAENTGELFF
TGTGCCAGCAGCCTTGGATCGGTAGCGGAGAACACCGGGGAGCTGTTTTTT
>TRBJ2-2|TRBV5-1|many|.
CASSSRFGELFF
TGCGCCAGCAGCTCCAGGTTCGGGGAGCTGTTTTTT
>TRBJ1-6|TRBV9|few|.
CASSENRDSPLHF
TGTGCCAGCAGCGAAAACAGGGATTCACCCCTCCACTTT
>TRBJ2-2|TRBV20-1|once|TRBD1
CSARDPTGAGPNTGELFF
TGCAGTGCTAGGGACCCGACAGGGGCGGGACCGAACACCGGGGAGCTGTTTTTT
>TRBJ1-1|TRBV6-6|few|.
CASTRGLGTEAFF
TGTGCCAGCACACGGGGTCTGGGCACTGAAGCTTTCTTT
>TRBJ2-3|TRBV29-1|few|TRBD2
CSVGEGDTQYF
TGCAGCGTCGGGGAGGGAGATACGCAGTATTTT
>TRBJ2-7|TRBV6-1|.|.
CASSGIRGPYEQYF
TGTGCCAGCAGTGGTATAAGGGGCCCCTACGAGCAGTACTTC
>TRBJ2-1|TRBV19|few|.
CASSTGGRGPKSTSEGDHREQFF
TGTGCCAGTAGTACCGGGGGTCGGGGGCCCAAAAGTACTTCGGAAGGGGATCATCGCGAGCAGTTCTTC
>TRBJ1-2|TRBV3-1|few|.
CASSLRGGISGYTF
TGTGCCAGCAGCCTAAGGGGGGGAATAAGTGGCTACACCTTC
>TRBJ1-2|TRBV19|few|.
CASSISWAGPDVGYTF
TGTGCCAGTAGTATATCATGGGCGGGACCTGATGTTGGCTACACCTTC
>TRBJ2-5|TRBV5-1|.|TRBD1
CASSLPRTGKLYQETQYF
TGCGCCAGCAGCTTACCAAGGACAGGGAAGTTGTACCAAGAGACCCAGTACTTC